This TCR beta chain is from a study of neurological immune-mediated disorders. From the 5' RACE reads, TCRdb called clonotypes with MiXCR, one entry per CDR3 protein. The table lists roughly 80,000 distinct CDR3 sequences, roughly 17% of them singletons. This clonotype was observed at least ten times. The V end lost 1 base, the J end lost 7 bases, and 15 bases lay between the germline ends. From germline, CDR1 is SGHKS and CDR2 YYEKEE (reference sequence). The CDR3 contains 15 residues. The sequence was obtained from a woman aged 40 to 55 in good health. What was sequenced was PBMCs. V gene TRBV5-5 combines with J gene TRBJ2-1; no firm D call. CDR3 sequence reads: CASSLTATSPNEQFF. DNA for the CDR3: TGTGCCAGCAGCTTGACAGCCACCTCGCCTAATGAGCAGTTCTTC.